This entry lists 16 T cell receptor beta chains sequenced from one sample in a study of breast tumors, draining lymph nodes, adjacent tissues. TCRdb used MiXCR to reprocess the multiplex PCR reads, holding one entry per CDR3 protein. The sample includes about 150,000 distinct CDR3 sequences, about 33% of them seen just once. Samples came from axillary lymph nodes draining the breast cancer. Sequenced sample: axillary lymph node tissue. The source of these receptors is a female donor with breast cancer. Some clones in this sample may be carry-over from other donors' samples.

This clonotype was seen many times. The chain couples TRBV9 to TRBJ2-7, with a possible D match to TRBD1 (6 bases). Germline V gene sequence: CDR1 SGDLS, CDR2 YYNGEE. Trimming pared 0 bases from V and 2 bases from J, leaving 12 bases between. CDR3 length: 15 residues. The CDR3 loop reads CASSVASGQTYEQYF. The CDR3 coding sequence is TGTGCCAGCAGCGTAGCGAGCGGACAGACCTACGAGCAGTACTTC.

The table lists this clonotype with many counts. This sequence joins TRBV2 and TRBJ2-6, with a weak D call TRBD2 (5 bases). The CDR3 runs to 16 residues. CDR1 SNHLY and CDR2 FYNNEI come from the germline V gene. Trimming stripped 2 bases from V and 0 bases from J, with 8 bases between. This chain's CDR3 is CASSESGSSGANVLTF. CDR3 DNA: TGTGCCAGCAGTGAATCGGGGAGCTCTGGGGCCAACGTCCTGACTTTC.

The sample holds many counts of this clonotype. V gene TRBV4-3 combines with J gene TRBJ2-3, with 11 bases matching TRBD2. CDR1 is LGHNA, CDR2 YSLEER, per germline. Unmatched junction bases numbered 6, after V lost 2 bases and J lost 5 bases. The CDR3 totals 16 residues. The CDR3 DNA reads TGCGCCAGCAGCCAATCACTAGCGGGGGCGGGAGATACGCAGTATTTT. Translation gives CASSQSLAGAGDTQYF.

The chain couples TRBV12-3 or TRBV12-4 to TRBJ2-2; 9 bases are a match to TRBD1. Unmatched junction bases numbered 3, after V lost 3 bases and J lost 4 bases. This CDR3 region has 15 residues. CDR3 sequence: CASSFRTGVTGELFF. In DNA, the CDR3 is TGTGCCAGCAGTTTCCGGACAGGGGTCACCGGGGAGCTGTTTTTT.

There are many counts of this clonotype. This chain links TRBV20-1 with TRBJ2-3, with D maybe TRBD1 (6 bases). There are 14 residues in the CDR3. V lost 8 bases, J lost 3 bases, and 18 bases lay in between. The germline gives CDR1 DFQATT, CDR2 SNEGSKA (reference sequence). The CDR3 is CSYSHRTGTDTQYF. CDR3 DNA: TGCAGTTACTCACACAGAACAGGGACAGATACGCAGTATTTT.

Many counts were recorded for this clonotype. The chain joins TRBV4-1 to TRBJ2-5; 9 bases map to TRBD2. V lost 0 bases to trimming and J lost 7 bases; unmatched junction nucleotides: 15. Germline-derived CDR1 and CDR2 are MGHRA and YSYEKL. This CDR3 has 18 amino acids. Written as DNA, the CDR3 is TGCGCCAGCAGCCAAGATGTTGCGGGGGGGCTGATCTTTCCGACCCAGTACTTC. Protein product: CASSQDVAGGLIFPTQYF.

The chain links TRBV24-1 to TRBJ1-6, with a weak D call TRBD1 (6 bases). The germline gives CDR1 KGHDR, CDR2 SFDVKD. The CDR3 is 14 residues long. V was shortened by 5 bases and J by 7 bases, with 11 bases between the two germline ends. CDR3 sequence reads: CATSVGGGNSPLHF. The DNA of the CDR3 is TGTGCCACCAGTGTAGGAGGGGGGAATTCACCCCTCCACTTT.

J is TRBJ1-1 and V is TRBV12-3 or TRBV12-4; TRBD1 is a possible D gene (6 bases). The CDR3 contains 13 residues. V lost 6 bases, J lost 8 bases, and 16 bases lay in between. CDR3 in DNA: TGTGCCAGCAGGACGACAGGTTTCCGGGAAGCTTTCTTT. Translating it yields CASRTTGFREAFF.

This clonotype came up once. It may be a read error: a sequence one base away is much more abundant. The chain has TRBV28 and TRBJ1-2, with D uncertain. CDR3 length: 14 residues. Germline CDR1 and CDR2: MDHEN and SYDVKM. The CDR3 DNA sequence: TGTGCCAGCAGTTTTGAGGGCCTTCCTTTCGGCTACGCCTTC. This gives the protein CASSFEGLPFGYAF.

The CDR3 is CSARLGMSPEAFF. As DNA, the CDR3 is TGCAGTGCTAGATTGGGTATGAGCCCTGAAGCTTTCTTT. This chain joins TRBV20-1 and TRBJ1-1; D is unclear. This CDR3 is 13 amino acids long. The V end lost 2 bases, the J end lost 6 bases, and 13 bases lay between the germline ends. CDR1 DFQATT and CDR2 SNEGSKA come from the germline V gene (reference sequence).

A word on this clonotype: A much larger clone is a single base away; this may be a read error. This chain uses TRBV5-6 with TRBJ1-2, with 10 bases that match TRBD1. Germline CDR1 and CDR2: SGHDT and YYEEEE. Unmatched junction bases numbered 4, after V lost 4 bases and J lost 7 bases. The CDR3 loop spans 13 amino acids. CDR3 loop: CASSRQGAIGYTF. The CDR3 DNA reads TGTGCCAGCAGCCGACAGGGGGCGATTGGCTACACCTTC.

This clonotype was counted at least ten times. This chain links TRBV7-8 with TRBJ1-5, with 9 bases matching TRBD1. The CDR3 sequence is 16 residues long. V was pared by 3 bases and J by 3 bases, with 6 bases of the junction left unmatched. Per the germline V gene, CDR1 is SGHVS and CDR2 is FQNEAQ. The CDR3 sequence is CASSFGTGGVNQPQHF. The CDR3 nucleotides read TGTGCCAGCAGCTTTGGAACAGGGGGCGTCAATCAGCCCCAGCATTTT. The variable domain in full, with the rest retrieved from reference TRBV7-8 and TRBJ1-5, is GAGVSQSPRYKVAKRGQDVALRCDPISGHVSLFWYQQALGQGPEFLTYFQNEAQLDKSGLPSDRFFAERPEGSVSTLKIQRTQQEDSAVYLCASSFGTGGVNQPQHFGDGTRLSIL.

This clonotype was observed at least ten times. The genes are TRBV28 and TRBJ1-6; D not certain. From germline, CDR1 is MDHEN and CDR2 SYDVKM. The CDR3 spans 13 residues. The V end lost 5 bases, the J end lost 10 bases, and 12 bases lay between the germline ends. DNA for the CDR3: TGTGCCAGCAGTCCTCTCGGGCGATCACCCCTCCACTTT. The encoded protein is CASSPLGRSPLHF.

This clonotype was counted at least ten times. The V gene is TRBV6-2 or TRBV6-3, the J gene TRBJ2-3; a weak D match, TRBD1 (5 bases). Trimming took 6 bases from V and 1 from J, leaving 14 bases between them. Germline CDR1 reads MNHEY; CDR2 reads SVGEGT. There are 15 residues in the CDR3. The CDR3 sequence is CASRIQGVGTDTQYF. In DNA form, the CDR3 reads TGTGCCAGCAGAATTCAGGGTGTCGGCACAGATACGCAGTATTTT.

This clonotype has ten or more counts. V is TRBV6-4 and J is TRBJ2-2; D is undetermined. The V and J ends lost 5 bases and 6 bases respectively, with 13 bases between them. The CDR3 totals 14 residues. Germline V lookup: CDR1 MRHNA, CDR2 SNTAGT. In DNA form, the CDR3 reads TGTGCCAGCAGTAACCAAGGGCCCCCCGGGGAGCTGTTTTTT. As protein: CASSNQGPPGELFF.

This clonotype has a count of ten or more. V usage is TRBV7-9 and J usage is TRBJ2-5; TRBD2 matches at 7 bases. Unmatched junction bases numbered 10, after V lost 5 bases and J lost 4 bases. This CDR3 has 15 residues. Looked up from germline, CDR1 is SEHNR and CDR2 is FQNEAQ (reference sequence). CDR3 nucleotide sequence: TGTGCCAGCAGCCGTTATAGGAGGGAGGGAGAGACCCAGTACTTC. Protein sequence: CASSRYRREGETQYF.